These 25 T cell receptor beta chains were sequenced from one sample in a study of T-cell reconstitution after alpha-beta-depleted transplantation in children. TCRbeta library construction was performed incorporating unique molecular identifiers. TCRdb processed the PCR reads anew with MiXCR; each CDR3 protein has one entry. The data show about 420,000 distinct CDR3 sequences, with 15% to 20% seen just once and 29% held by the top ten. The material was PBMCs, mostly from graft donor cells, obtained 360 days after TCRalphabeta/CD19-depleted stem cell transplant. These receptors all stem from a boy less than two years old who had a stem cell transplant for Wiskott-Aldrich syndrome, so the T cells may come from the graft donor.

The chain carries TRBV9 and TRBJ2-3; 10 nucleotides agree with TRBD2. The CDR3 runs 17 residues. Germline loops: CDR1 SGDLS, CDR2 YYNGEE. V trimming: 0 bases; J trimming: 2 bases; junction bases outside the gene matches: 6. CDR3 sequence (DNA): TGTGCCAGCAGCGTAGGGTTAGCGGGAGGACTCACAGATACGCAGTATTTT. It is translated as CASSVGLAGGLTDTQYF.

The CDR3 nucleotides are TGCGCCAGCAGCCGGGACTGGGATAGCTACGAGCAGTACTTC. Its translation: CASSRDWDSYEQYF. This chain connects TRBV5-1 to TRBJ2-7, with D perhaps TRBD2 (6 bases). This CDR3 comprises 14 residues. CDR1 and CDR2 from the germline V gene are SGHRS and YFSETQ. V was shortened by 4 bases and J by 3 bases, with 14 bases between the two germline ends.

The chain recombines TRBV11-2 with TRBJ2-7; the D is unclear. The CDR3 is made up of 12 amino acids. V was pared by 5 bases and J by 3 bases, with 8 bases between. Per the germline V gene, CDR1 is SGHAT and CDR2 is FQNNGV. The CDR3 DNA reads as TGTGCCAGCAGCCCTCTCCTCTACGAGCAGTACTTC. This sequence encodes CASSPLLYEQYF.

This clonotype showed up just a few times. The V gene is TRBV20-1, the J gene TRBJ1-1; D possibly corresponds to TRBD1 (5 bases). The length of the CDR3 is 15 residues. The germline V and J ends were trimmed by 1 base and 1 base, with 13 bases remaining between them. Germline V CDR1 and CDR2: DFQATT, SNEGSKA (reference sequence). The chain's CDR3 is CSARVWRQPNTEAFF. Here the CDR3 DNA reads TGCAGTGCTAGAGTTTGGCGACAGCCGAACACTGAAGCTTTCTTT.

In this sample, this clonotype turned up a few times. V gene TRBV7-9 combines with J gene TRBJ2-7; 7 nucleotides match TRBD2. CDR3 size: 12 residues. Trimming took 5 bases from V and 7 from J; bases not matched to a gene: 5. In germline, CDR1 is SEHNR, CDR2 FQNEAQ (reference sequence). The CDR3 DNA sequence: TGTGCCAGCAGCCGCGGGGGAGGTGAGCAGTACTTC. This encodes CASSRGGGEQYF.

This clonotype was picked up many times. The chain employs TRBV5-1 and TRBJ2-2; D is tentatively TRBD1 or TRBD2 (5 bases each). The CDR3 spans 14 residues. The V gene lost 0 bases and the J gene lost 6 bases, with 9 bases spanning the gap. Germline V lookup: CDR1 SGHRS, CDR2 YFSETQ. CDR3: CASSLDSGPGELFF. The CDR3 coding sequence is TGCGCCAGCAGCTTGGACTCGGGACCCGGGGAGCTGTTTTTT.

This clonotype came up a few times. The chain links TRBV12-3 or TRBV12-4 to TRBJ2-1, with D possibly TRBD1 on 6 matching bases. The CDR3 covers 13 residues. Trimming took 6 bases from V and 4 from J, leaving 10 bases between them. CDR3 region: CASSEQGYNEQFF. The CDR3 DNA follows: TGTGCCAGCAGCGAACAGGGATACAATGAGCAGTTCTTC.

This clonotype was counted a few times. The rearrangement links TRBV6-2 or TRBV6-3 to TRBJ1-5; D uncertain. Trimming pared 2 bases from V and 4 bases from J, leaving 6 bases between. CDR1 MNHEY and CDR2 SVGEGT come from the germline V gene. This CDR3 is 13 amino acids long. This CDR3 reads CASSYMANQPQHF. The CDR3 DNA is TGTGCCAGCAGTTACATGGCGAATCAGCCCCAGCATTTT.

V and J are TRBV11-1 and TRBJ2-2; D possibly corresponds to TRBD2 (6 bases). This CDR3 is built from 18 residues. The germline V gene encodes CDR1 SGHAT and CDR2 FQDESV (reference sequence). The V and J ends lost 3 bases and 6 bases respectively, with 23 bases between them. CDR3 in amino acids: CASSLRARDSSRAGELFF. In DNA, the CDR3 is TGTGCCAGCAGCTTGAGGGCCCGGGACTCCTCAAGAGCCGGGGAGCTGTTTTTT.

In its sample, this clonotype was seen a few times. At one of its ends the junction is not consistent with the germline gene, which may arise from a read error. The chain employs TRBV28 and TRBJ1-3; D is undetermined. Germline V CDR1 and CDR2: MDHEN, SYDVKM. This CDR3 comprises 16 residues. CDR3 DNA: TGTGCCAGCAGAAGACGCCCGAAATATCCTGGGAACACCATATATTTT. The encoded protein is CASRRRPKYPGNTIYF.

The chain joins TRBV12-3 or TRBV12-4 to TRBJ2-7, with 7 positions matching TRBD1. There are 14 residues in the CDR3. V shed 3 bases and J 2 bases; nucleotides not matched to a gene: 4. Written as DNA, the CDR3 is TGTGCCAGCAGTTTGCAGGGGGTGGCCTACGAGCAGTACTTC. Translation gives CASSLQGVAYEQYF.

This clonotype was seen a handful of times. This chain connects TRBV24-1 to TRBJ1-4; D is uncertain. This CDR3 region has 13 residues. Deletions cut 5 bases from V and 0 bases from J, with 3 bases between. Per the germline V gene, CDR1 is KGHDR and CDR2 is SFDVKD. The CDR3 here is CATSAATNEKLFF. In DNA form, the CDR3 reads TGTGCCACCAGTGCCGCAACTAATGAAAAACTGTTTTTT.

The table lists this clonotype with many counts. This chain connects TRBV29-1 to TRBJ2-1, with 7 positions matching TRBD2. CDR3 length equals 13 residues. The germline V gene has CDR1 SQVTM and CDR2 ANQGSEA. With 4 bases clipped from V and 2 bases from J, the junction kept 2 bases outside the gene matches. The CDR3 region is CSVGGRAYNEQFF. CDR3 DNA sequence: TGCAGCGTTGGCGGGAGAGCCTACAATGAGCAGTTCTTC.

V usage is TRBV12-3 or TRBV12-4 and J usage is TRBJ2-1; 13 bases align to TRBD2. V dropped 3 bases and J dropped 6; count of bases not matched to a gene: 5. This CDR3 contains 16 residues. CDR3 DNA sequence: TGTGCCAGCAGTTTTCTACTAGCGGGAGGGTTCAATGAGCAGTTCTTC. Protein sequence: CASSFLLAGGFNEQFF.

The chain couples TRBV5-8 to TRBJ1-1; 9 bases map to TRBD1. This CDR3 region has 14 residues. Germline V lookup: CDR1 SGHTS, CDR2 YDEGEE. V lost 2 bases and J lost 4; bases outside the gene matches: 3. DNA of the CDR3: TGTGCCAGCAGCTTAGGGACAGGGATCACTGAAGCTTTCTTT. This gives the protein CASSLGTGITEAFF.

The gene calls are TRBV20-1 and TRBJ2-1; D might be TRBD1 or TRBD2, each matching 5 bases. The V end lost 3 bases, the J end lost 4 bases, and 22 bases lay between the germline ends. Germline CDR1 and CDR2: DFQATT and SNEGSKA (reference sequence). The CDR3 contains 17 residues. DNA for the CDR3: TGCAGTGCTAGGAGGGGTTTTATAGCGAAACGATACAATGAGCAGTTCTTC. Translating it yields CSARRGFIAKRYNEQFF.

The chain couples TRBV7-2 to TRBJ2-1, with 11 nucleotides matching TRBD2. CDR3 length equals 16 residues. The junction had 7 bases not matched to a gene; V was cut back by 6 bases and J by 3 bases. Germline V gene lookup returns CDR1 SGHTA and CDR2 FQGNSA. CDR3 in amino acids: CASRHSGRAFYNEQFF. CDR3 coding DNA: TGTGCCAGCAGACATAGCGGGAGGGCCTTCTACAATGAGCAGTTCTTC.

The chain combines TRBV29-1 with TRBJ1-2, with 9 bases aligning to TRBD1. The CDR3 has 13 amino acids. Per germline, CDR1 SQVTM and CDR2 ANQGSEA. CDR3 sequence (DNA): TGCAGTGGGGGACAGGGCCCTAACTATGGCTACACCTTC. Residues: CSGGQGPNYGYTF.

The chain has TRBV7-9 and TRBJ2-3, with 7 bases aligning to TRBD2. The CDR3 covers 12 residues. CDR1 SEHNR and CDR2 FQNEAQ come from the germline V gene (reference sequence). The chain's CDR3 is CVAGAATDTQYF. The CDR3 DNA reads as TGTGTGGCGGGAGCCGCCACAGATACGCAGTATTTT.

This chain connects TRBV6-1 to TRBJ2-7, with D maybe TRBD1 (7 bases). This CDR3 spans 14 amino acids. Germline lookup yields CDR1 MNHNS and CDR2 SASEGT. Trimming took 6 bases from V and 3 from J, leaving 15 bases between them. The CDR3 region is CASSRGAFYYEQYF. CDR3 DNA: TGTGCCAGCAGCAGGGGGGCTTTCTACTACGAGCAGTACTTC.

The chain recombines TRBV6-4 with TRBJ2-3; maybe TRBD1 (5 bases). The CDR3 extends over 13 amino acids. Germline V gene data show CDR1 as MRHNA and CDR2 as SNTAGT. V was trimmed by 3 bases and J by 5 bases, leaving 9 bases between them. CDR3 loop: CASSEGRGDTQYF. CDR3 DNA: TGTGCCAGCAGTGAGGGTAGGGGAGATACGCAGTATTTT.

The V gene is TRBV28, the J gene TRBJ2-7; TRBD1 agrees at 7 bases. Unmatched junction bases numbered 5, after V lost 6 bases and J lost 3 bases. Germline CDR1 reads MDHEN; CDR2 reads SYDVKM. The CDR3 contains 13 residues. The CDR3 coding sequence is TGTGCCAGCAGCAAGAGACAGGGCTACGAGCAGTACTTC. Translated: CASSKRQGYEQYF.

There are a few counts of this clonotype. The chain couples TRBV5-5 to TRBJ1-4; 7 nucleotides line up with TRBD1. The V segment lost 4 bases and the J segment 4 bases; nucleotides outside the gene matches: 4. Germline V gene sequence: CDR1 SGHKS, CDR2 YYEKEE (reference sequence). The CDR3 runs to 14 residues. CDR3 DNA: TGTGCCAGCAGCCGGGACAGCGTTAATGAAAAACTGTTTTTT. It specifies CASSRDSVNEKLFF.

The J gene is TRBJ2-7, the V gene TRBV4-3, with TRBD2 matching over 14 bases. This CDR3 is built from 23 residues. With V trimmed by 0 bases and J by 3 bases, 22 bases remained unmatched. Germline V gene data show CDR1 as LGHNA and CDR2 as YSLEER. CDR3 residues: CASSQEPGLAGVLYPTLFYEQYF. The CDR3 DNA reads TGCGCCAGCAGCCAAGAACCGGGACTAGCGGGAGTTTTGTACCCGACGCTTTTCTACGAGCAGTACTTC.

Only a few counts were recorded for this clonotype. The chain is built from TRBV12-3 or TRBV12-4 and TRBJ1-5; D gene unclear. Trimming cost V 7 bases and J 0 bases, with 7 bases left between them. This CDR3 region has 13 residues. This CDR3 is CASTDFSNQPQHF. The CDR3 DNA sequence: TGTGCCAGCACCGATTTTAGCAATCAGCCCCAGCATTTT.